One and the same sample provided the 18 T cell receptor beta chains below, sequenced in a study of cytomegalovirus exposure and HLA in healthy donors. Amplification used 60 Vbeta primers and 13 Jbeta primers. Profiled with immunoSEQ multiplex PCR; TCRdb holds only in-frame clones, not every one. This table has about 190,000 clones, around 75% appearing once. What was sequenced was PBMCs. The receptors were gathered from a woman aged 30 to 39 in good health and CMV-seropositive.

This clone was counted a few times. In DNA form, the CDR3 reads TGTGCCAGCACGGGTTATTTCTACGAGCAGTACTTC. This encodes CASTGYFYEQYF. The J gene is TRBJ2-7, the V gene TRBV6-1; D is ambiguous. The CDR3 length is 12 residues. The germline V gene encodes CDR1 MNHNS and CDR2 SASEGT. Trimming pared 7 bases from V and 3 bases from J, leaving 10 bases between.

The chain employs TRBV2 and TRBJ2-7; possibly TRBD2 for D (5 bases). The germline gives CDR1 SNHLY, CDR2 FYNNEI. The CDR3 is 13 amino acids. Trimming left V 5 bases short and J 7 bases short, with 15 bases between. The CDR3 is CASSRGLSGEQYF. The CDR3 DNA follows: TGTGCCAGCAGTCGAGGACTTTCGGGGGAGCAGTACTTC.

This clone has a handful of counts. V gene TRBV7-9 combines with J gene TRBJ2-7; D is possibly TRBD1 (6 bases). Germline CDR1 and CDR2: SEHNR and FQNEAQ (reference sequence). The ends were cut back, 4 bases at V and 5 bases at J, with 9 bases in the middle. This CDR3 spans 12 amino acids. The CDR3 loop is CASSYREHEQYF. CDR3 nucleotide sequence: TGTGCCAGCAGCTACAGGGAGCACGAGCAGTACTTC.

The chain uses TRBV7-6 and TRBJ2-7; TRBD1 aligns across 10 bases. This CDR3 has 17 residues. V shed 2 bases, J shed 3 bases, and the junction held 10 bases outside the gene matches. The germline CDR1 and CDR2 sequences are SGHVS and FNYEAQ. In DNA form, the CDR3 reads TGTGCCAGCAGCTTACGGGGGGGGGACAGGGGAATCTACGAGCAGTACTTC. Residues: CASSLRGGDRGIYEQYF.

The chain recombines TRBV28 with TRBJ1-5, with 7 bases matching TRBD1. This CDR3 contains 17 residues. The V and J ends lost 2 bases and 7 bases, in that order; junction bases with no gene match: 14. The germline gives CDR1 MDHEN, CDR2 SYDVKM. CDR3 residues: CASSLLQQGIEEQPQHF. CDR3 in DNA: TGTGCCAGCAGTTTACTACAACAGGGGATAGAAGAACAGCCCCAGCATTTT.

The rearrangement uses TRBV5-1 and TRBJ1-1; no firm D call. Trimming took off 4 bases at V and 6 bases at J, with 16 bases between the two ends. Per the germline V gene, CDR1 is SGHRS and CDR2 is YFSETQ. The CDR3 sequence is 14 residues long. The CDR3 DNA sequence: TGCGCCAGCAGCCCGATCAGGACGGACTCTGAAGCTTTCTTT. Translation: CASSPIRTDSEAFF.

The CDR3 DNA is TGCGCCAGCAGCTTCGAGACAGGGAGGACAGATACGCAGTATTTT. Its protein is CASSFETGRTDTQYF. The rearrangement joins TRBV5-1 to TRBJ2-3, with a weak D call TRBD1 (7 bases). This CDR3 has 15 amino acids. V was pared by 2 bases and J by 3 bases, with 13 bases between. Germline-derived CDR1 and CDR2 are SGHRS and YFSETQ.

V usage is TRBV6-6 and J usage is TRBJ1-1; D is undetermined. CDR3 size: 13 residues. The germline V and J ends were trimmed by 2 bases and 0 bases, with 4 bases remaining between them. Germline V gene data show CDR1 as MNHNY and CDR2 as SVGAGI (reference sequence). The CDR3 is CASSYALNTEAFF. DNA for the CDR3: TGTGCCAGCAGTTACGCGTTGAACACTGAAGCTTTCTTT.

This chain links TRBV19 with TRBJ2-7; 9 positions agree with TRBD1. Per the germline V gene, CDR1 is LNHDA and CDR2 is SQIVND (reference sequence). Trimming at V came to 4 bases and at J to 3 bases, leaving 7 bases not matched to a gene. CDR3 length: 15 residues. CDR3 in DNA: TGTGCCAGTAGTACCGGACAGGGGATGTACTACGAGCAGTACTTC. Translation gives CASSTGQGMYYEQYF.

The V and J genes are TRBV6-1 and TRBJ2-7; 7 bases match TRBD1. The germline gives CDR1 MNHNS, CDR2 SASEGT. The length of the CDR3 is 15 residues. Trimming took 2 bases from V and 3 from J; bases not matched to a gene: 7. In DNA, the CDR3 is TGTGCCAGCAGTGAATGGACAGGCGGAATCTACGAGCAGTACTTC. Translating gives CASSEWTGGIYEQYF.

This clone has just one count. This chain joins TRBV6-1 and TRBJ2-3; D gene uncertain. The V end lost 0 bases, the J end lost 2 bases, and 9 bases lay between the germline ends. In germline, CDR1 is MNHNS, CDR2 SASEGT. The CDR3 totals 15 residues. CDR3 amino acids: CASSEARHTTDTQYF. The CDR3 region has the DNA TGTGCCAGCAGTGAAGCGAGGCACACCACAGATACGCAGTATTTT.

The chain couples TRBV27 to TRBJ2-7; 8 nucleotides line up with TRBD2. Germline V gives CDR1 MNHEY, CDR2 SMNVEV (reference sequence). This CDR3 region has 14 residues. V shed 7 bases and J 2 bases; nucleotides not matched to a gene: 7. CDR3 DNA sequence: TGTGCCAGCACCTTTGCAGCGGGGGCCTACGAGCAGTACTTC. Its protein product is CASTFAAGAYEQYF.

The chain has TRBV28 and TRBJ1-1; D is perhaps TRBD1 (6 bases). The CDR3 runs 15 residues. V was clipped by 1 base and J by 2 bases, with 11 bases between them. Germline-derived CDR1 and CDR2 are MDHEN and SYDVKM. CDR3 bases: TGTGCCAGCAGTTTATCGGGGGGCTCCAACACTGAAGCTTTCTTT. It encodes CASSLSGGSNTEAFF.

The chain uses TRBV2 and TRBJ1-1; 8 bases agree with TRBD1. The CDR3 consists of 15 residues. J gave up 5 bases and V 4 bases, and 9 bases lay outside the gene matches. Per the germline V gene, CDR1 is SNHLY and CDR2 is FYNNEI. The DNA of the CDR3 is TGTGCCAGCAGTGCCCAGGGGGCTCGGGGTACTGAAGCTTTCTTT. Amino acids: CASSAQGARGTEAFF. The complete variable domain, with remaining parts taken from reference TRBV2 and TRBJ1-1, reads EPEVTQTPSHQVTQMGQEVILRCVPISNHLYFYWYRQILGQKVEFLVSFYNNEISEKSEIFDDQFSVERPDGSNFTLKIRSTKLEDSAMYFCASSAQGARGTEAFFGQGTRLTVV.

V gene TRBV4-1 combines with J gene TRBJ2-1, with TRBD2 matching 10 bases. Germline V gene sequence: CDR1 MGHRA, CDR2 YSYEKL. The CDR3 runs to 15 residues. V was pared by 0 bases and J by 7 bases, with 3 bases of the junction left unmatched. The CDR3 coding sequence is TGCGCCAGCAGCCAAGATAGACTAGCGGGTAATGAGCAGTTCTTC. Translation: CASSQDRLAGNEQFF.

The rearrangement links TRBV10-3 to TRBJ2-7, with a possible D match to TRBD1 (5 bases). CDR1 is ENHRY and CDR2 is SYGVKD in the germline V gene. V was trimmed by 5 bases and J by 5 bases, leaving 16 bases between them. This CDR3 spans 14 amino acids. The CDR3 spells CAISPRTSSDEQYF. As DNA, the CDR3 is TGTGCCATCAGTCCCCGGACAAGTAGTGACGAGCAGTACTTC.

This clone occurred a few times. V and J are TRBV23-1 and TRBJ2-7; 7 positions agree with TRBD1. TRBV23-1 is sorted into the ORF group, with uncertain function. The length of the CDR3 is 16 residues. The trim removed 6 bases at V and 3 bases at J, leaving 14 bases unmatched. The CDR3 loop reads CASRLTDRSIDYEQYF. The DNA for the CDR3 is TGCGCCAGCAGGCTAACGGACAGGAGCATCGACTACGAGCAGTACTTC.

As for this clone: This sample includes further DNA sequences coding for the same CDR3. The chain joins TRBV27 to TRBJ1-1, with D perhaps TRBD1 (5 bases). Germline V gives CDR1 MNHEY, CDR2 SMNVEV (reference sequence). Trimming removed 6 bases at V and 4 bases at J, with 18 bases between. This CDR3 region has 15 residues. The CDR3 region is CASSSRPLRGTEAFF. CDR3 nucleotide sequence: TGTGCCAGCAGCTCCCGGCCTCTAAGGGGCACTGAAGCTTTCTTT.